The entry below gives a single TCR beta chain sequence along with its context. Profiling relied on immunoSEQ multiplex PCR, and the TCRdb table lists in-frame clones only, not all of them. The sample lists about 160,000 clones, roughly 91% occurring once. The data belong to a study of blood T cell repertoires in COVID-19. As for the study in general: T cells, B-cell-depleted T cells, or PBMCs supplied cDNA or gDNA.

The CDR3 consists of 15 residues. Trimming stripped 3 bases from V and 3 bases from J, with 11 bases between. Germline V gene data show CDR1 as WNHNN and CDR2 as SYGVQD (reference sequence). The chain recombines TRBV10-1 with TRBJ1-4, with D uncertain. The TCR was taken from a woman aged 50 to 60 with acute or convalescent COVID-19. What was sequenced was peripheral blood. The CDR3 DNA is TGCGCCAGCAGTGATCCGACCGCGGCTAATGAAAAACTGTTTTTT. It encodes CASSDPTAANEKLFF.